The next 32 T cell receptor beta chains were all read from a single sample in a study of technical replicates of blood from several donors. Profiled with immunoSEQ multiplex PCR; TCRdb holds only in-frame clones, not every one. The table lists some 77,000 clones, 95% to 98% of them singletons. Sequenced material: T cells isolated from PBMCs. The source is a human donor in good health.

The CDR3 nucleotides are TGTGCCAGCAGCGGGGGGACAGTATTTGAAGCTTTCTTT. Its protein is CASSGGTVFEAFF. The rearrangement uses TRBV5-4 and TRBJ1-1, with 7 bases lining up with TRBD1. The CDR3 is 13 amino acids. In germline, CDR1 is SGHNT, CDR2 YYREEE (reference sequence). The J segment lost 7 bases and the V segment lost 4 bases, leaving 7 bases of the junction unmatched.

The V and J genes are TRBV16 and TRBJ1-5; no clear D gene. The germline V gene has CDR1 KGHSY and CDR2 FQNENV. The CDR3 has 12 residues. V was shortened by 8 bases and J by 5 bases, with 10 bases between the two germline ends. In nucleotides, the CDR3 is TGTGCCAGCGGATTGGGCGATCAGCCCCAGCATTTT. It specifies CASGLGDQPQHF.

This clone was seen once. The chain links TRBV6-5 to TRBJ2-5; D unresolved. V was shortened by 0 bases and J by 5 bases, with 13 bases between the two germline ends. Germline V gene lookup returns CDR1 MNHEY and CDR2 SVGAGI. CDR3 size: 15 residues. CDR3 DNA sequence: TGTGCCAGCAGTTACTCGAATCTCCTCAGGGAGACCCAGTACTTC. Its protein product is CASSYSNLLRETQYF.

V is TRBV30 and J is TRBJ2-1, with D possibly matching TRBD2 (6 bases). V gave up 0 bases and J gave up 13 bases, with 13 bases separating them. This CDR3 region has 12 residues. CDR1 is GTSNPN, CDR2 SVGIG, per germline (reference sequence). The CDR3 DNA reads TGTGCCTGGAGTGTACAAAGGGACTTACAGTTCTTC. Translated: CAWSVQRDLQFF.

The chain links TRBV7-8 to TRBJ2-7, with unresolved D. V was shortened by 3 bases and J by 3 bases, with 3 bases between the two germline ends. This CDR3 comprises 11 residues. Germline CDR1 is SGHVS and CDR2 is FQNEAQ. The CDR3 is CASSFFYEQYF. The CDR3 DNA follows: TGTGCCAGCAGCTTCTTCTACGAGCAGTACTTC.

The CDR3 nucleotides are TGTGCCAGTAGTATTGGGGCAGGGACTGAAGCTTTCTTT. It is translated as CASSIGAGTEAFF. This chain uses TRBV19 with TRBJ1-1; D possibly corresponds to TRBD1 (5 bases). CDR3 size: 13 residues. Germline CDR1 and CDR2: LNHDA and SQIVND (reference sequence). The V end lost 3 bases, the J end lost 5 bases, and 10 bases lay between the germline ends.

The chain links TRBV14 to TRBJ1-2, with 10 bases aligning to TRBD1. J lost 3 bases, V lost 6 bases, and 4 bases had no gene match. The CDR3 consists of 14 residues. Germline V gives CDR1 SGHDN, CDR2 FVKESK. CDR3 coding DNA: TGTGCCAGCAGGTCCGGGACAGGGGACTATGGCTACACCTTC. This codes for CASRSGTGDYGYTF.

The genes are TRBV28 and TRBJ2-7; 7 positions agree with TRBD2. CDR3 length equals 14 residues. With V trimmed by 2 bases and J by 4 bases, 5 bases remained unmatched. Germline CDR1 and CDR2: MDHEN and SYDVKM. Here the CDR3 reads CASSLAGAQYEQYF. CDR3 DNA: TGTGCCAGCAGTTTAGCGGGAGCACAGTACGAGCAGTACTTC.

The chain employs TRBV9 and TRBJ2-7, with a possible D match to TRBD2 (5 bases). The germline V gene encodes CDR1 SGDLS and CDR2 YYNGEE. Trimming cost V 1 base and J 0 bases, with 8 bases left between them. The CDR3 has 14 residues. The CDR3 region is CASSVSGYSYEQYF. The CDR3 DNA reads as TGTGCCAGCAGCGTATCGGGGTACTCCTACGAGCAGTACTTC.

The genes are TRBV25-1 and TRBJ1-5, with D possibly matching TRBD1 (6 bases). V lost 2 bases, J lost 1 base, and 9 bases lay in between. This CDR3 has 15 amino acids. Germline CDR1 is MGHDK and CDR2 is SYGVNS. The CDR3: CASSETGLSNQPQHF. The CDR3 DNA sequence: TGTGCCAGCAGTGAAACAGGGCTCAGCAATCAGCCCCAGCATTTT.

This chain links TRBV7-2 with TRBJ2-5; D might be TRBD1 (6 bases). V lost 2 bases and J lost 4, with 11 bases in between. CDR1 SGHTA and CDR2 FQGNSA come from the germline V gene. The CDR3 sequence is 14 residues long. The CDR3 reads CASSLNRVRETQYF. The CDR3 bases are TGTGCCAGCAGCTTAAACAGGGTTCGAGAGACCCAGTACTTC.

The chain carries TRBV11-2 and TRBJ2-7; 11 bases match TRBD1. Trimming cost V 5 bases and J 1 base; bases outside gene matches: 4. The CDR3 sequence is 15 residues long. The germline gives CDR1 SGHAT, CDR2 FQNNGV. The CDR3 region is CASSLGQGVSYEQYF. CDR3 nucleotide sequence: TGTGCCAGCAGCCTGGGACAGGGGGTTTCCTACGAGCAGTACTTC.

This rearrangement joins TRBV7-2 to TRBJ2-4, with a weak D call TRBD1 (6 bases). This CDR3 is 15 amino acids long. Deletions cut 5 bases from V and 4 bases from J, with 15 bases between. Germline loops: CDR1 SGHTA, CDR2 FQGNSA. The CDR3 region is CASSPPGVLKNIQYF. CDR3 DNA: TGTGCCAGCAGCCCACCAGGGGTTTTAAAAAACATTCAGTACTTC. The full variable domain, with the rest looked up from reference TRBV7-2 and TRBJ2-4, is GAGVSQSPSNKVTEKGKDVELRCDPISGHTALYWYRQSLGQGLEFLIYFQGNSAPDKSGLPSDRFSAERTGGSVSTLTIQRTQQEDSAVYLCASSPPGVLKNIQYFGAGTRLSVL.

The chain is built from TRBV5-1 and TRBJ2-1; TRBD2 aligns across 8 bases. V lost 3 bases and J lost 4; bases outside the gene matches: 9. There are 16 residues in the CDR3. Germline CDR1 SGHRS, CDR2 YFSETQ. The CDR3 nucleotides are TGCGCCAGCAGCTGGGAGTTCCAGCGGGGGTACAATGAGCAGTTCTTC. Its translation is CASSWEFQRGYNEQFF.

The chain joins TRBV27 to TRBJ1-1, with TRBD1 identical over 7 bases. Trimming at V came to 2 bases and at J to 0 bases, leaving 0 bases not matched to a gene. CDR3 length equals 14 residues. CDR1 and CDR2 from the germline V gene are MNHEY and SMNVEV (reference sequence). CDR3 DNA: TGTGCCAGCAGTTTAGGGACAGTGAACACTGAAGCTTTCTTT. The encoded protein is CASSLGTVNTEAFF.

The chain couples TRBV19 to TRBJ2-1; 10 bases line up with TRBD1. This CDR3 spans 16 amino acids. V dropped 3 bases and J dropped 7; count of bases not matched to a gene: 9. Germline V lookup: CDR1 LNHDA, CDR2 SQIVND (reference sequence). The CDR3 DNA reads TGTGCCAGTAGTATCCTCCGGGGACAGGGGCTAAATGAGCAGTTCTTC. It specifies CASSILRGQGLNEQFF.

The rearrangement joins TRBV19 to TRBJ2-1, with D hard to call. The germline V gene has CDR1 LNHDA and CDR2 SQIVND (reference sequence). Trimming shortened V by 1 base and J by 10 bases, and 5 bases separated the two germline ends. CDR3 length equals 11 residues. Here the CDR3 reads CASSIGREQFF. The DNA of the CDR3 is TGTGCCAGTAGTATAGGCCGGGAGCAGTTCTTC.

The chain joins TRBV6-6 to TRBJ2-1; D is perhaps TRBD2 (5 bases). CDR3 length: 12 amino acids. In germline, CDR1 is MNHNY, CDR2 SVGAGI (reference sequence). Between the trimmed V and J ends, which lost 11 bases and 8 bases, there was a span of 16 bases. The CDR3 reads CAHSESPYEQFF. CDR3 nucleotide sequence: TGTGCCCATAGCGAAAGCCCCTATGAGCAGTTCTTC.

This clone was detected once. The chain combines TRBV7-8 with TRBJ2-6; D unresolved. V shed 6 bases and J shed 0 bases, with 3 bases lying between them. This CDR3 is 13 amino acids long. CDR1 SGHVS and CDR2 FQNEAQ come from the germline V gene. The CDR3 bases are TGTGCCAGCAGATACTCTGGGGCCAACGTCCTGACTTTC. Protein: CASRYSGANVLTF.

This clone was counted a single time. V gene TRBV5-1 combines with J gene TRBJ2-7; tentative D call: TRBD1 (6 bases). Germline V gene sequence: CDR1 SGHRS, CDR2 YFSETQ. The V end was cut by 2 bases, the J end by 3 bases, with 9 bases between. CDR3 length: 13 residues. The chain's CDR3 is CASSLGQLYEQYF. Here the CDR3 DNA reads TGCGCCAGCAGCTTAGGACAGCTCTACGAGCAGTACTTC. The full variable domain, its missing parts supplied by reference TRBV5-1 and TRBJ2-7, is KAGVTQTPRYLIKTRGQQVTLSCSPISGHRSVSWYQQTPGQGLQFLFEYFSETQRNKGNFPGRFSGRQFSNSRSEMNVSTLELGDSALYLCASSLGQLYEQYFGPGTRLTVT.

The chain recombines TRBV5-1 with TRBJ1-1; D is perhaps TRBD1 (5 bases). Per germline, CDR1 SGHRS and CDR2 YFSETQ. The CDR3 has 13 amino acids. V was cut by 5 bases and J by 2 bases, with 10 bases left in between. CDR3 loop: CASSQQANTEAFF. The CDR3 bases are TGCGCCAGCAGTCAACAGGCTAACACTGAAGCTTTCTTT. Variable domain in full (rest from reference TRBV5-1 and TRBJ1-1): KAGVTQTPRYLIKTRGQQVTLSCSPISGHRSVSWYQQTPGQGLQFLFEYFSETQRNKGNFPGRFSGRQFSNSRSEMNVSTLELGDSALYLCASSQQANTEAFFGQGTRLTVV.

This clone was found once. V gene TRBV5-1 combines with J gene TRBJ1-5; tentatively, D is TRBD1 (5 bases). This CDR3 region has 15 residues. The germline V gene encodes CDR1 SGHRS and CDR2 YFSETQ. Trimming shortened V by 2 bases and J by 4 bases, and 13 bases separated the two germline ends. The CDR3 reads CASSLVTGPNQPQHF. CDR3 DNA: TGCGCCAGCAGCTTAGTAACAGGCCCGAATCAGCCCCAGCATTTT. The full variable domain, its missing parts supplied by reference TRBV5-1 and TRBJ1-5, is KAGVTQTPRYLIKTRGQQVTLSCSPISGHRSVSWYQQTPGQGLQFLFEYFSETQRNKGNFPGRFSGRQFSNSRSEMNVSTLELGDSALYLCASSLVTGPNQPQHFGDGTRLSIL.

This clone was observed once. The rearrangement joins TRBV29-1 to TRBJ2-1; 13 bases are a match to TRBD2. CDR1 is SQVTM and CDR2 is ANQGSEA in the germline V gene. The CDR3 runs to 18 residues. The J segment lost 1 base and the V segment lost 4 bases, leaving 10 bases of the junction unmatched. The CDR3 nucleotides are TGCAGCGTTGTTGGACTAGCGGGAGCATCTGAATCCTACAATGAGCAGTTCTTC. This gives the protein CSVVGLAGASESYNEQFF.

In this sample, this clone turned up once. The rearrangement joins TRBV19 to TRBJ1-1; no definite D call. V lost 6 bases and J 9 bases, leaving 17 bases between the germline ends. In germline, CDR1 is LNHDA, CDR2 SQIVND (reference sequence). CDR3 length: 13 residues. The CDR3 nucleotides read TGTGCCAGTAGGCTCGAGGAGGAGGCCAAAGCTTTCTTT. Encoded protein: CASRLEEEAKAFF. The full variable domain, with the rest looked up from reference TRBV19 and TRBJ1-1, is DGGITQSPKYLFRKEGQNVTLSCEQNLNHDAMYWYRQDPGQGLRLIYYSQIVNDFQKGDIAEGYSVSREKKESFPLTVTSAQKNPTAFYLCASRLEEEAKAFFGQGTRLTVV.

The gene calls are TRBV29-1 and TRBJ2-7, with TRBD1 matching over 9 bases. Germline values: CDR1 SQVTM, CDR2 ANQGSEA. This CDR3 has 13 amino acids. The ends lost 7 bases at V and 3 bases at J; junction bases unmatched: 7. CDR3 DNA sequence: TGCAGCGATAGACAGGGGGTTAACTACGAGCAGTACTTC. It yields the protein CSDRQGVNYEQYF.

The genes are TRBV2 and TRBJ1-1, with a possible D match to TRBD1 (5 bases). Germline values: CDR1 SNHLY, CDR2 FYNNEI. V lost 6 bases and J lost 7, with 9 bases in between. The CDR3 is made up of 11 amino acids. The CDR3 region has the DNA TGTGCCAGCAGCGGGACTGTTGAAGCTTTCTTT. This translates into CASSGTVEAFF.

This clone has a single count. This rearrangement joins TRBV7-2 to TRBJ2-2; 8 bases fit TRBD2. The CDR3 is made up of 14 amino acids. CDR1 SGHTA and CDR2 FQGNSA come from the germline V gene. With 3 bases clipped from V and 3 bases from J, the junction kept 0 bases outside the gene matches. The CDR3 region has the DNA TGTGCCAGCAGCTTGGGACTAGACACCGGGGAGCTGTTTTTT. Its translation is CASSLGLDTGELFF.

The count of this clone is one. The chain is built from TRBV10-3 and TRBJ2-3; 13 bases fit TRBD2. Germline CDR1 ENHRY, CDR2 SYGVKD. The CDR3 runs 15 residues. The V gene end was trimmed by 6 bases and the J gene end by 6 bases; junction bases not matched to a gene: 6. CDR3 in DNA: TGTGCCATCAGACTAGCGGGAGGGCCTGGGGATACGCAGTATTTT. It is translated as CAIRLAGGPGDTQYF.

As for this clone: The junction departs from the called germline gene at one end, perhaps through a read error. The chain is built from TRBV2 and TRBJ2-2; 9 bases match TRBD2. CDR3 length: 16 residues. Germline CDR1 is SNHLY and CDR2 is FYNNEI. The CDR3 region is CASSEFSGSNTGKLFF. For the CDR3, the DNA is TGTGCCAGCAGTGAGTTTAGCGGGAGTAACACCGGGAAGCTGTTTTTT.

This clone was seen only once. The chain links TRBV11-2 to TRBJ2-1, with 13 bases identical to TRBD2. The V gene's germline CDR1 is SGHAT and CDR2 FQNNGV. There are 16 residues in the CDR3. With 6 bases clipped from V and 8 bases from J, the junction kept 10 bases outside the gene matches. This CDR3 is CASRVGTSGISDEQFF. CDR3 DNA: TGTGCCAGCAGAGTTGGGACTAGCGGGATCAGCGATGAGCAGTTCTTC.

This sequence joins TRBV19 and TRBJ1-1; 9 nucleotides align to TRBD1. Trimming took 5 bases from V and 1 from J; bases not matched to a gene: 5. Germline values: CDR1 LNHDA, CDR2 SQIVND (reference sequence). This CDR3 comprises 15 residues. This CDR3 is CASSATGQGNTEAFF. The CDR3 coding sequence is TGTGCCAGTAGTGCAACGGGACAGGGGAACACTGAAGCTTTCTTT.

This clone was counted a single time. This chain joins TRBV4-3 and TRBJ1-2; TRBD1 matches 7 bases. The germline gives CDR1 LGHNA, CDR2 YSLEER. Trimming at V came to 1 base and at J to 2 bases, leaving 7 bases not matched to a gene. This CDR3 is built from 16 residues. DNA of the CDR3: TGCGCCAGCAGCCAAGGAGGGGGCGCATCAAACTATGGCTACACCTTC. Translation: CASSQGGGASNYGYTF.